These 8 T cell receptor beta chains were sequenced from one sample in a study of blood T cell repertoires in COVID-19. Some clones are missing from TCRdb's copy, which holds only in-frame ones; the method was immunoSEQ multiplex PCR. The data show 200,000 to 250,000 clones, with more than 75% seen just once and roughly 4.2% held by the top ten. What was sequenced was peripheral blood. These TCRs come from a man aged 45-60 years with acute or convalescent COVID-19.

This chain uses TRBV5-1 with TRBJ2-7, with TRBD2 matching over 9 bases. V dropped 1 base and J dropped 0; count of bases not matched to a gene: 2. Germline-derived CDR1 and CDR2 are SGHRS and YFSETQ. The CDR3 length is 15 residues. DNA for the CDR3: TGCGCCAGCAGCTTGAGCGGGGGGTCCTCCTACGAGCAGTACTTC. It specifies CASSLSGGSSYEQYF.

The rearrangement uses TRBV6-5 and TRBJ2-5; tentatively, D is TRBD1 (6 bases). From germline, CDR1 is MNHEY and CDR2 SVGAGI. V dropped 6 bases and J dropped 5 bases, with 13 bases sitting between them. The length of the CDR3 is 13 residues. CDR3 DNA: TGTGCCAGCAGACTTGGGGGCGGCGAGACCCAGTACTTC. Translating gives CASRLGGGETQYF.

The V and J genes are TRBV2 and TRBJ1-2; TRBD1 aligns across 9 bases. V trimming: 0 bases; J trimming: 7 bases; junction bases outside the gene matches: 6. From germline, CDR1 is SNHLY and CDR2 FYNNEI. CDR3 length: 15 residues. CDR3 in amino acids: CASSEARTGALGYTF. CDR3 DNA: TGTGCCAGCAGTGAAGCTCGGACAGGGGCCCTTGGCTACACCTTC.

This chain connects TRBV11-1 to TRBJ1-6, with a weak D call TRBD1 (5 bases). This CDR3 region has 15 residues. V was trimmed by 3 bases and J by 10 bases, leaving 16 bases between them. Germline values: CDR1 SGHAT, CDR2 FQDESV (reference sequence). CDR3 residues: CASSLSGPAGSPLHF. The CDR3 coding sequence is TGTGCCAGCAGCTTGTCAGGGCCGGCAGGGTCACCCCTCCACTTT.

The chain uses TRBV11-2 and TRBJ2-2; maybe TRBD1 (6 bases). Germline lookup yields CDR1 SGHAT and CDR2 FQNNGV. Trimming took off 0 bases at V and 6 bases at J, with 14 bases between the two ends. This CDR3 spans 16 amino acids. For the CDR3, the DNA is TGTGCCAGCAGCTTAGATTTAACAGGGTCGGCCGGGGAGCTGTTTTTT. Translation: CASSLDLTGSAGELFF.

CDR3 coding DNA: TGCGCCAGCAGTCAATCGGGCCCTCTACGGCTTTTGGGCAATCAGCCCCAGCATTTT. Encoded protein: CASSQSGPLRLLGNQPQHF. The chain combines TRBV23-1 with TRBJ1-5, with D unclear. TRBV23-1 is annotated as an ORF whose role is uncertain. V was trimmed by 0 bases and J by 2 bases, leaving 20 bases between them. There are 19 residues in the CDR3.

This rearrangement joins TRBV7-9 to TRBJ1-2; 7 positions match TRBD1. CDR1 is SEHNR and CDR2 is FQNEAQ in the germline V gene (reference sequence). V lost 1 base, J lost 1 base, and 3 bases stayed unmatched. This CDR3 contains 15 residues. CDR3 nucleotide sequence: TGTGCCAGCAGCTTAGGGACAGGAGTTAACTATGGCTACACCTTC. This encodes CASSLGTGVNYGYTF.

CDR3 sequence: CASSLVAPANYGYTF. The DNA of the CDR3 is TGTGCCAGCAGCTTAGTGGCTCCCGCTAACTATGGCTACACCTTC. The chain carries TRBV11-2 and TRBJ1-2; no definite D call. The V gene's germline CDR1 is SGHAT and CDR2 FQNNGV. V shed 1 base and J shed 0 bases, with 9 bases lying between them. The CDR3 is 15 amino acids.